This entry is about one T cell receptor beta chain. These data come from a study of T-cell reconstitution after alpha-beta-depleted transplantation in children. Unique molecular identifiers were used in preparing the TCRbeta library. One entry per CDR3 protein results from TCRdb running MiXCR on the PCR reads. The data contain 530,000 or so distinct CDR3 sequences, over 20% of them singletons. Material: PBMCs, obtained before TCRalphabeta/CD19-depleted stem cell transplant. The TCR originated in a boy under two years old with Wiskott-Aldrich syndrome, due to receive a stem cell transplant.

CDR3 bases: TGTGCCAGCAGCGTAGTGACTAGCGGCGGGGAGCTGTTTTTT. This sequence encodes CASSVVTSGGELFF. The gene calls are TRBV9 and TRBJ2-2; 9 positions match TRBD2. The junction had 1 base not matched to a gene; V was cut back by 0 bases and J by 7 bases. This CDR3 region has 14 residues. CDR1 and CDR2 (germline): SGDLS, YYNGEE.